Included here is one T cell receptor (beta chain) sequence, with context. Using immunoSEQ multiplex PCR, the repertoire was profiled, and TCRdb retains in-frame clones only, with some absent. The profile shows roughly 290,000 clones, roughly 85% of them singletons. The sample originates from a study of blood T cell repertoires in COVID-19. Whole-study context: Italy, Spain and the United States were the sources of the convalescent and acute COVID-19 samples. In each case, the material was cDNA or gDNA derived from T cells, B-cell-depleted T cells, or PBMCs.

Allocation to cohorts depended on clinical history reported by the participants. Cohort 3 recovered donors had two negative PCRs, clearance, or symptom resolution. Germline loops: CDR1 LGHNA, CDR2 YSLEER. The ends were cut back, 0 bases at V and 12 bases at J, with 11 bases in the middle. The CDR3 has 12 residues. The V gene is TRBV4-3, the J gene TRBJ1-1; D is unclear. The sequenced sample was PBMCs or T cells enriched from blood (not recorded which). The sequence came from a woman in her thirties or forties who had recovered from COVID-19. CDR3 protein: CASSQDMKPPFF. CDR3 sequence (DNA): TGCGCCAGCAGCCAAGATATGAAGCCTCCTTTCTTT.